The next 5 T cell receptor beta chains were all read from a single sample in a study of breast tumors, draining lymph nodes, adjacent tissues. TCRdb fed the multiplex PCR reads into MiXCR, producing one record per CDR3 protein. The sample lists approximately 210,000 distinct CDR3 sequences; about 32% were seen once. Axillary draining lymph nodes of breast cancer patients supplied the node samples. The sequenced sample consisted of axillary lymph node tissue. Receptors were obtained from a female donor with breast cancer. Some clones in this sample may be carry-over from other donors' samples.

Remarks on this clonotype: Its ends do not fully match the called genes, so a read error is possible. This chain joins TRBV20-1 and TRBJ2-7; tentatively, D is TRBD2 (5 bases). The J call may not be correct, given that the DNA end is closer to TRBJ2-5. There are 15 residues in the CDR3. Looked up from germline, CDR1 is DFQATT and CDR2 is SNEGSKA (reference sequence). CDR3 residues: CSTRDPKPVQETQYF. The CDR3 nucleotides are TGCAGTACTAGAGATCCCAAACCAGTTCAAGAGACCCAGTACTTC.

The V call is TRBV20-1, the J call TRBJ1-3; 9 nucleotides match TRBD1. V shed 0 bases, J shed 2 bases, and the junction held 2 bases outside the gene matches. The germline V gene encodes CDR1 DFQATT and CDR2 SNEGSKA (reference sequence). The CDR3 totals 15 residues. CDR3 bases: TGCAGTGCTAGAGATGGGGACAGGGCTGGAAACACCATATATTTT. It encodes CSARDGDRAGNTIYF.

This clonotype was seen ten or more times. The genes are TRBV4-1 and TRBJ2-5; a weak D match, TRBD2 (5 bases). Germline V gene sequence: CDR1 MGHRA, CDR2 YSYEKL. Deletions cut 0 bases from V and 1 base from J, with 12 bases between. The CDR3 is 16 amino acids. The CDR3 DNA follows: TGCGCCAGCAGCCAAGAGGGTCGGGGTATCCAAGAGACCCAGTACTTC. This sequence encodes CASSQEGRGIQETQYF.

Of note for this clonotype: A junction boundary mismatches the germline segment, possibly from a read error. The genes are TRBV20-1 and TRBJ2-1, with a tentative D call TRBD1 (5 bases). In germline, CDR1 is DFQATT, CDR2 SNEGSKA (reference sequence). The CDR3 is 13 amino acids. CDR3 nucleotides: TGTAGTGCTAGAGTCCCAGACCAGACAGCGCAGTTCTTC. This translates into CSARVPDQTAQFF.

This clonotype was seen ten or more times. The genes are TRBV28 and TRBJ2-5; 7 bases align to TRBD1. Germline values: CDR1 MDHEN, CDR2 SYDVKM. The CDR3 runs to 11 residues. V lost 2 bases, J lost 14 bases, and 5 bases stayed unmatched. The CDR3, as DNA: TGTGCCAGCAGTTTAAACAGGGGCTTTTACTTC. It yields the protein CASSLNRGFYF.